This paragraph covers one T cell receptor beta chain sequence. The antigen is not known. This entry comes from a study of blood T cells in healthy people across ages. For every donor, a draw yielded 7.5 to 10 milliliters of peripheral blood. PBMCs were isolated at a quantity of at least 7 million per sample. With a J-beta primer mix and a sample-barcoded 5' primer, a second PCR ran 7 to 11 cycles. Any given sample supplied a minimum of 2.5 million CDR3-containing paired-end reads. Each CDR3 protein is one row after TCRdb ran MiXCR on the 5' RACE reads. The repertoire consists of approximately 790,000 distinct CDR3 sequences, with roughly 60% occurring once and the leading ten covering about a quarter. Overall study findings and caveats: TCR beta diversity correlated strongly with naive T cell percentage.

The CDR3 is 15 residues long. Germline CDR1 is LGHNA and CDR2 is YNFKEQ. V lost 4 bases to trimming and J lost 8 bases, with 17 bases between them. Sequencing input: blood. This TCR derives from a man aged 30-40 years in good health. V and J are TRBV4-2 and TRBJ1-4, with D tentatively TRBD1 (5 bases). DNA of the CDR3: TGTGCCAGCAGCCGAGACGTGGGGGGTGGAGAAAAACTGTTTTTT. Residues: CASSRDVGGGEKLFF.